This TCR beta chain originates from a study of T cells after yellow fever vaccination. Conversion of TCR transcripts into cDNA relied on 5'RACE template switching, which added a universal primer site and UMIs. TCRdb reprocessed the 5' RACE reads via MiXCR and lists one record per CDR3 protein. The sample shows 250,000 or so distinct CDR3 sequences, 3.6% of them seen only once. In this sample, this clonotype turned up many times. The length of the CDR3 is 16 residues. The germline V gene has CDR1 DFQATT and CDR2 SNEGSKA (reference sequence). J was trimmed by 4 bases and V by 5 bases; bases with no gene match: 13.

This TCR was sampled from a man between 18 and 35 years old who received the YFV17D yellow fever vaccine. The chain combines TRBV20-1 with TRBJ2-1, with 8 bases identical to TRBD1. The sequencing here drew on PBMCs, taken 15 days after the yellow fever booster vaccination. The CDR3 loop is CSAYSGTGNTYNEQFF. CDR3 DNA sequence: TGCAGTGCTTACTCCGGGACAGGCAACACATACAATGAGCAGTTCTTC.